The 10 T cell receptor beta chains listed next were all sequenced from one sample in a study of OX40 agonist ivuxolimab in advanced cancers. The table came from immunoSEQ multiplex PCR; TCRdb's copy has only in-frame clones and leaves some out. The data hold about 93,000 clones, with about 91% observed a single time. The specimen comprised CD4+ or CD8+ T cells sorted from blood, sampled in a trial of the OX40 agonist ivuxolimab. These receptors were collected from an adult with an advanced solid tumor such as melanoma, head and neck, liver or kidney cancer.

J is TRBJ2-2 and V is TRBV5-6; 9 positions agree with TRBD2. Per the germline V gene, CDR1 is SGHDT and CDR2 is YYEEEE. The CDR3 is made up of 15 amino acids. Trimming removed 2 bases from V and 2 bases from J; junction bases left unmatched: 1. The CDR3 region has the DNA TGTGCCAGCAGCTTAGCGGGAGGCAACACCGGGGAGCTGTTTTTT. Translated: CASSLAGGNTGELFF.

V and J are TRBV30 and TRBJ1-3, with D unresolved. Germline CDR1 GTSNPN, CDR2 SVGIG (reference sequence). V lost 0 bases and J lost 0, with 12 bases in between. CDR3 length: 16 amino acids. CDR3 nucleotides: TGTGCCTGGAGTGTAGGTTGGCGGTCCTCTGGAAACACCATATATTTT. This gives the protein CAWSVGWRSSGNTIYF.

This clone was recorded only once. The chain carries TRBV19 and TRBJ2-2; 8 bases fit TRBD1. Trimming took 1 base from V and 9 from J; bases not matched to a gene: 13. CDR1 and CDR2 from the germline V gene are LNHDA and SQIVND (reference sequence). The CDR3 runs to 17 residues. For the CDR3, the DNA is TGTGCCAGTAGTATAGCGGCGGGCAGGGGGCTTTGGTGGGAGCTGTTTTTT. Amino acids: CASSIAAGRGLWWELFF.

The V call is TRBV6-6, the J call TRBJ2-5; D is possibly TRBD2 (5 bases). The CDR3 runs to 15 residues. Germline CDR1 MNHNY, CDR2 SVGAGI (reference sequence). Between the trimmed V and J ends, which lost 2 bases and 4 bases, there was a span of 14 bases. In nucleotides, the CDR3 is TGTGCCAGCAGTTACATTCGGGGAATGGGAGAGACCCAGTACTTC. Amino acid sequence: CASSYIRGMGETQYF.

CDR3: CASSAGGQFQETQYF. The CDR3, as DNA: TGTGCCAGCAGCGCGGGAGGACAGTTCCAAGAGACCCAGTACTTC. The chain couples TRBV9 to TRBJ2-5; a weak D match, TRBD2 (7 bases). Germline V lookup: CDR1 SGDLS, CDR2 YYNGEE. The CDR3 is 15 amino acids. Trimming removed 3 bases from V and 1 base from J, with 13 bases in between.

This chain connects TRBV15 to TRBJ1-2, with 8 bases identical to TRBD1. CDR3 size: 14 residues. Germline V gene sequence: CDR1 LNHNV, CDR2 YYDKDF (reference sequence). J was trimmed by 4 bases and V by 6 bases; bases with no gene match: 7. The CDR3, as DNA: TGTGCCACCAGAGACAGGGGTGCTTTCTATGGCTACACCTTC. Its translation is CATRDRGAFYGYTF.

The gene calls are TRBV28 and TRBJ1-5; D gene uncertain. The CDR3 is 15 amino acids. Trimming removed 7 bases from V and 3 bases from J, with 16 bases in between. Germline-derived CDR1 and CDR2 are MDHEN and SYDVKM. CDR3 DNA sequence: TGTGCCAGCACCCAACCGGGTGGGCCCAATCAGCCCCAGCATTTT. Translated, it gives CASTQPGGPNQPQHF.

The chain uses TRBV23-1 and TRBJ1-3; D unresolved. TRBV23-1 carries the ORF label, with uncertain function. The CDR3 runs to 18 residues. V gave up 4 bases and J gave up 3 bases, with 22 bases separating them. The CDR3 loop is CASSRRHSYLGIGNTIYF. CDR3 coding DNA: TGCGCCAGCAGTCGGAGGCATTCCTACCTGGGGATTGGAAACACCATATATTTT.

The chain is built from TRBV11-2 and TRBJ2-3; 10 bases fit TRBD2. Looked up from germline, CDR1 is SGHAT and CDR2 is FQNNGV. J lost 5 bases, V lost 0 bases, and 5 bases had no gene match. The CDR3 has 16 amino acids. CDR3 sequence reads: CASSLDPSGSGDTQYF. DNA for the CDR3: TGTGCCAGCAGCTTAGATCCTAGCGGGAGTGGAGATACGCAGTATTTT. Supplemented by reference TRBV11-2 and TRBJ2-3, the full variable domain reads EAGVAQSPRYKIIEKRQSVAFWCNPISGHATLYWYQQILGQGPKLLIQFQNNGVVDDSQLPKDRFSAERLKGVDSTLKIQPAKLEDSAVYLCASSLDPSGSGDTQYFGPGTRLTVL.

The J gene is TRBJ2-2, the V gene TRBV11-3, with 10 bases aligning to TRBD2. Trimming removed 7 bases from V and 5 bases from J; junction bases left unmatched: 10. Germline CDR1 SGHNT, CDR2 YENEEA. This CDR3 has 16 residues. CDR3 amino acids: CASNDQGLAVTGELFF. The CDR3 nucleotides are TGTGCCAGCAACGACCAAGGACTAGCGGTTACCGGGGAGCTGTTTTTT.